A single T cell receptor (beta chain) is shown here with its context. The repertoire was sequenced with immunoSEQ multiplex PCR; TCRdb's copy has only in-frame clones and lacks some. The data contain hundreds of thousands of clones, roughly 96% of them singletons. CD45RO-negative, CCR7-positively selected cells formed the naive CD8 fraction, excluding terminally differentiated effector memory CD45RA+ cells. Germline loops: CDR1 SGHRS, CDR2 YFSETQ. This CDR3 spans 17 amino acids. The junction had 5 bases not matched to a gene; V was cut back by 4 bases and J by 4 bases. This sample is drawn from a study of shared clonotypes between healthy human individuals.

The specimen sequenced was naive CD8+ T cells sorted from blood. The sequence came from a woman aged 25 to 45 in good health. The chain employs TRBV5-1 and TRBJ2-2; TRBD2 aligns across 15 bases. The CDR3 spells CASSTGLAGGLTGELFF. The CDR3 DNA follows: TGCGCCAGCAGCACGGGACTAGCGGGAGGACTCACCGGGGAGCTGTTTTTT.